This is a list of T cell receptor beta chains from one sample in a study of blood T cell repertoires in COVID-19. Method: immunoSEQ multiplex PCR; TCRdb's copy keeps in-frame clones and lacks some. Of approximately 100,000 clones in the sample, around 82% were seen once. Sequencing input: peripheral blood. Receptors were obtained from a woman aged 45-60 years with acute or convalescent COVID-19. CDR3s include the opening cysteine and the closing phenylalanine or tryptophan. A D gene is named only where the DNA matches it firmly. Clone sizes are given selectively: once, few, many, or a class where the clone is expanded.

v_gene: TRBV3-1/TRBV3-2; j_gene: TRBJ1-2; d_gene: .; abundance: .; CDR3nt: TGTGCCAGCAACCCTGGTTCGGGCTATGGCTACACCTTC; CDR3aa: CASNPGSGYGYTF
v_gene: TRBV4-2; j_gene: TRBJ1-1; d_gene: TRBD1; abundance: .; CDR3nt: TGTGCCAGCAGCCAAGAACCCAGGGGGGAAGCTTTCTTT; CDR3aa: CASSQEPRGEAFF
v_gene: TRBV18; j_gene: TRBJ2-3; d_gene: .; abundance: few; CDR3nt: TGTGCCAGCTCACCACAATCGGGGAACACAGATACGCAGTATTTT; CDR3aa: CASSPQSGNTDTQYF
v_gene: TRBV30; j_gene: TRBJ1-1; d_gene: .; abundance: .; CDR3nt: TGTGCCTGGAGGGGTGACAGTAGCTACACTGAAGCTTTCTTT; CDR3aa: CAWRGDSSYTEAFF
v_gene: TRBV11-3; j_gene: TRBJ2-2; d_gene: TRBD1; abundance: .; CDR3nt: TGTGCCAGCAGCTTAGGAAGACAGGGGGCCACCGGGGAGCTGTTTTTT; CDR3aa: CASSLGRQGATGELFF
v_gene: TRBV7-8; j_gene: TRBJ2-2; d_gene: .; abundance: .; CDR3nt: TGTGCCAGCAGCTCAATAGCCACCGGGGAGCTGTTTTTT; CDR3aa: CASSSIATGELFF
v_gene: TRBV5-1; j_gene: TRBJ1-6; d_gene: TRBD1; abundance: once; CDR3nt: TGCGCCAGCAGCCAGACAGGGGGTGATTCACCCCTCCACTTT; CDR3aa: CASSQTGGDSPLHF
v_gene: TRBV27; j_gene: TRBJ2-7; d_gene: TRBD1; abundance: few; CDR3nt: TGTGCCAGCAGTTTAGACAGGGGGCAGGGAGAGCAGTACTTC; CDR3aa: CASSLDRGQGEQYF
v_gene: TRBV6-5; j_gene: TRBJ1-6; d_gene: TRBD1; abundance: .; CDR3nt: TGTGCCAGCAGTTACACAGCAGGGGGCAGGTCACCCCTCCACTTT; CDR3aa: CASSYTAGGRSPLHF
v_gene: TRBV19; j_gene: TRBJ1-2; d_gene: .; abundance: few; CDR3nt: TGTGCCAGTAGTATGGGGCAGCGCTATGGCTACACCTTC; CDR3aa: CASSMGQRYGYTF
v_gene: TRBV30; j_gene: TRBJ1-3; d_gene: .; abundance: .; CDR3nt: TGTGCCTGGAATAGGGCGGGCTCTGGAAACACCATATATTTT; CDR3aa: CAWNRAGSGNTIYF
v_gene: TRBV2; j_gene: TRBJ1-3; d_gene: .; abundance: .; CDR3nt: TGTGCCAGCAGTGGACAGGTCTCTGGAAACACCATATATTTT; CDR3aa: CASSGQVSGNTIYF
v_gene: TRBV5-1; j_gene: TRBJ2-3; d_gene: .; abundance: .; CDR3nt: TGCGCCAGCAGCTTCACAAGAAACACAGATACGCAGTATTTT; CDR3aa: CASSFTRNTDTQYF
v_gene: TRBV7-2; j_gene: TRBJ2-7; d_gene: TRBD2; abundance: .; CDR3nt: TGTGCCAGCAGCTTACGGGGGCTAGCGGGGACCTACGAGCAGTACTTC; CDR3aa: CASSLRGLAGTYEQYF
v_gene: TRBV7-2; j_gene: TRBJ2-2; d_gene: TRBD2; abundance: .; CDR3nt: TGTGCCAGCAGCTTAGCAGGCGGGGGGGACACCGGGGAGCTGTTTTTT; CDR3aa: CASSLAGGGDTGELFF
v_gene: TRBV7-2; j_gene: TRBJ1-2; d_gene: .; abundance: .; CDR3nt: TGTGCCAGCAGTCGCTGGAGTGGCTACACCTTC; CDR3aa: CASSRWSGYTF
v_gene: TRBV6-5; j_gene: TRBJ1-2; d_gene: TRBD1; abundance: once; CDR3nt: TGTGCCAGCAGTTACTCAGGGGGCGCTGGCTACACCTTC; CDR3aa: CASSYSGGAGYTF
v_gene: TRBV15; j_gene: TRBJ2-7; d_gene: .; abundance: .; CDR3nt: TGTGCCACCAGCAGAGATTCCCAGGGGTCCTACGAGCAGTACTTC; CDR3aa: CATSRDSQGSYEQYF
v_gene: TRBV30; j_gene: TRBJ1-1; d_gene: .; abundance: .; CDR3nt: TGTGCCTGGAGTGTACAGGGGAACACTGAAGCTTTCTTT; CDR3aa: CAWSVQGNTEAFF
v_gene: TRBV10-3; j_gene: TRBJ2-2; d_gene: TRBD2; abundance: .; CDR3nt: TGTGCCATCAGCGGCCGGCTAGCGGGTAACACCGGGGAGCTGTTTTTT; CDR3aa: CAISGRLAGNTGELFF
v_gene: TRBV9; j_gene: TRBJ2-1; d_gene: TRBD2; abundance: .; CDR3nt: TGTGCCAGCAGCGTTAGCGGGAACTACAATGAGCAGTTCTTC; CDR3aa: CASSVSGNYNEQFF
v_gene: TRBV28; j_gene: TRBJ2-1; d_gene: TRBD1; abundance: .; CDR3nt: TGTGCCAGCAGTTCCGGACAGGGTGGGGAGCAGTTCTTC; CDR3aa: CASSSGQGGEQFF
v_gene: TRBV19; j_gene: TRBJ2-5; d_gene: .; abundance: .; CDR3nt: TGTGCCAGTAGTCCCCCTGCCGGGGGTAGGGAGACCCAGTACTTC; CDR3aa: CASSPPAGGRETQYF
v_gene: TRBV3-1/TRBV3-2; j_gene: TRBJ2-3; d_gene: TRBD2; abundance: .; CDR3nt: TGTGCCAGCAGCCAGGGACTAGCGGGGGGGAACACAGATACGCAGTATTTT; CDR3aa: CASSQGLAGGNTDTQYF
v_gene: TRBV6-5; j_gene: TRBJ1-2; d_gene: .; abundance: few; CDR3nt: TGTGCCAGCAGTTACTCGCTCCTAGCCCCTTATGGCTACACCTTC; CDR3aa: CASSYSLLAPYGYTF
v_gene: TRBV19; j_gene: TRBJ2-1; d_gene: TRBD1; abundance: once; CDR3nt: TGTGCCAGTAGTATAAACAGGGGTAACAATGAGCAGTTCTTC; CDR3aa: CASSINRGNNEQFF
v_gene: TRBV12-3/TRBV12-4; j_gene: TRBJ1-1; d_gene: .; abundance: .; CDR3nt: TGTGCCAGCAGTTTATCAGGGCCCACTGAAGCTTTCTTT; CDR3aa: CASSLSGPTEAFF
v_gene: TRBV4-1; j_gene: TRBJ2-7; d_gene: .; abundance: .; CDR3nt: TGCGCCAGCAGCCAACTATCTGTCCCGGGACTTGATTACGAGCAGTACTTC; CDR3aa: CASSQLSVPGLDYEQYF
v_gene: TRBV7-2; j_gene: TRBJ1-2; d_gene: TRBD1; abundance: .; CDR3nt: TGTGCCAGCAGCCCTACAGGGGGCTCTGGCTACACCTTC; CDR3aa: CASSPTGGSGYTF
v_gene: TRBV13; j_gene: TRBJ1-4; d_gene: .; abundance: .; CDR3nt: TGTGCCAGCAGCTTTACGGCAACTAATGAAAAACTGTTTTTT; CDR3aa: CASSFTATNEKLFF
v_gene: TRBV25-1; j_gene: TRBJ1-1; d_gene: .; abundance: .; CDR3nt: TGTGCCAGCAGTTCCCCAGGCGGGGACACTGAAGCTTTCTTT; CDR3aa: CASSSPGGDTEAFF
v_gene: TRBV10-3; j_gene: TRBJ2-1; d_gene: .; abundance: .; CDR3nt: TGTGCCATCAGTGGGGCTAATGAGCAGTTCTTC; CDR3aa: CAISGANEQFF
v_gene: TRBV7-3; j_gene: TRBJ2-1; d_gene: TRBD1; abundance: .; CDR3nt: TGTGCCAGCAGCTCGGGACAGGGGGAATACAATGAGCAGTTCTTC; CDR3aa: CASSSGQGEYNEQFF
v_gene: TRBV6-5; j_gene: TRBJ1-2; d_gene: TRBD1; abundance: .; CDR3nt: TGTGCCAGCAGTACCGGACAGGGGGCAAACTATGGCTACACCTTC; CDR3aa: CASSTGQGANYGYTF
v_gene: TRBV19; j_gene: TRBJ1-4; d_gene: TRBD1; abundance: .; CDR3nt: TGTGCCAGTAGACGGATGACAGGGGCCGCCGGGAATGAAAAACTGTTTTTT; CDR3aa: CASRRMTGAAGNEKLFF
v_gene: TRBV19; j_gene: TRBJ2-3; d_gene: .; abundance: .; CDR3nt: TGTGCCAGTAGGCGAGCGGGTGCAGATACGCAGTATTTT; CDR3aa: CASRRAGADTQYF
v_gene: TRBV7-9; j_gene: TRBJ2-1; d_gene: TRBD2; abundance: .; CDR3nt: TGTGCCAGCAGCTTAGGTGGGACTAGCGGGGGAAATGAGCAGTTCTTC; CDR3aa: CASSLGGTSGGNEQFF
v_gene: TRBV18; j_gene: TRBJ1-2; d_gene: TRBD1; abundance: .; CDR3nt: TGTGCCAGCTCACCAAAAAACAGGGGGCCGGGATTACAAGGCTACACCTTC; CDR3aa: CASSPKNRGPGLQGYTF
v_gene: TRBV5-5; j_gene: TRBJ1-1; d_gene: .; abundance: once; CDR3nt: TGTGCCAGCAGCTCTTACATAAACACTGAAGCTTTCTTT; CDR3aa: CASSSYINTEAFF
v_gene: TRBV5-1; j_gene: TRBJ2-7; d_gene: TRBD2; abundance: .; CDR3nt: TGCGCCAGCAGCTTCACTAGCGGGGGGGCGTACGAGCAGTACTTC; CDR3aa: CASSFTSGGAYEQYF
v_gene: TRBV7-2; j_gene: TRBJ1-2; d_gene: .; abundance: .; CDR3nt: TGTGCCAGCAGCCCTAGCCACCCTAACTATGGCTACACCTTC; CDR3aa: CASSPSHPNYGYTF
v_gene: TRBV7-8; j_gene: TRBJ1-2; d_gene: .; abundance: .; CDR3nt: TGTGCCAGCAGCCCCACTGGACAAGGCTACACCTTC; CDR3aa: CASSPTGQGYTF
v_gene: TRBV9; j_gene: TRBJ2-6; d_gene: .; abundance: .; CDR3nt: TGTGCCAGCAGGGCAAGGGGTAGAGGTTCTGGGGCCAACGTCCTGACTTTC; CDR3aa: CASRARGRGSGANVLTF
v_gene: TRBV5-1; j_gene: TRBJ2-5; d_gene: TRBD1; abundance: .; CDR3nt: TGCGCCAGCAGCTTGTTTTCCGGGACAGATGAAGAGACCCAGTACTTC; CDR3aa: CASSLFSGTDEETQYF